The TCR beta chain under discussion was sequenced for a study of shared clonotypes between healthy human individuals. The material for each subset, its genomic DNA, was split evenly across several immunoSEQ plates. Method: immunoSEQ multiplex PCR; TCRdb's copy keeps in-frame clones and lacks some. Of over a million clones listed, approximately 98.5% are singletons. Sequencing input: naive CD4+ T cells sorted from blood. Subset defined: CD45RA+ positively selected. This sequence originates from a man aged 25 to 40 in good health.

The CDR3 region has the DNA TGTGCCAGCTCCCCCATGGCAGAGGTCCTCACAGATACGCAGTATTTT. The encoded protein is CASSPMAEVLTDTQYF. The rearrangement joins TRBV18 to TRBJ2-3; the D is unclear. Looked up from germline, CDR1 is KGHSH and CDR2 is LQKENI. CDR3 size: 16 residues. V was cut by 6 bases and J by 2 bases, with 18 bases left in between.